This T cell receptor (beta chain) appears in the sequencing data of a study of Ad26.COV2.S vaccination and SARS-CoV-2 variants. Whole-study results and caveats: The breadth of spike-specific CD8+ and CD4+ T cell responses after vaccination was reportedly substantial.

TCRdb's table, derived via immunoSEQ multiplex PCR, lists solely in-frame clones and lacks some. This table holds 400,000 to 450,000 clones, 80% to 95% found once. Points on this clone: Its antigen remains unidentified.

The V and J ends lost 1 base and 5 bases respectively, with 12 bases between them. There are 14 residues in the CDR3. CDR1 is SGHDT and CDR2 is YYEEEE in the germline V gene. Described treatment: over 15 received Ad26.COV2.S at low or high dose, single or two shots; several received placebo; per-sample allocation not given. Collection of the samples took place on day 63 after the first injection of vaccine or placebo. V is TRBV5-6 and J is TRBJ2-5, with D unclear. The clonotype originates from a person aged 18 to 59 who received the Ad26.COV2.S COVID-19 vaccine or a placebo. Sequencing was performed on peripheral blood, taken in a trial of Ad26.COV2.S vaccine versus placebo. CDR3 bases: TGTGCCAGCAGCTTGCAAGGTGACGGGGAGACCCAGTACTTC. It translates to CASSLQGDGETQYF.